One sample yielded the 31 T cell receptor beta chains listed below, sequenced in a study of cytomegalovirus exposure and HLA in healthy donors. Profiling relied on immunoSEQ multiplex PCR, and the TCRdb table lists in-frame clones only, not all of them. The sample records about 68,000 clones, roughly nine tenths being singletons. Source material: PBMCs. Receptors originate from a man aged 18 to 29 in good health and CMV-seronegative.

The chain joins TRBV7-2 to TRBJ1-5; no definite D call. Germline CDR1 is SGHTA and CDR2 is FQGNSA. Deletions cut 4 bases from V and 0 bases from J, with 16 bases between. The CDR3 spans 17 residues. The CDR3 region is CASSYIPGVDSNQPQHF. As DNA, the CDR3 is TGTGCCAGCAGCTATATTCCCGGGGTGGATAGCAATCAGCCCCAGCATTTT.

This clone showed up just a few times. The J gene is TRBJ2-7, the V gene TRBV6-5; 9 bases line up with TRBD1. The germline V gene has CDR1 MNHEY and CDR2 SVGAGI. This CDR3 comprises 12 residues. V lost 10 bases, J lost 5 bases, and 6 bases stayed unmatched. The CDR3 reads CATNRGPHEQYF. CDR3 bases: TGTGCCACCAACAGGGGGCCCCACGAGCAGTACTTC.

In DNA, the CDR3 is TGTGCCAGCAGTTCTCTCTATCCGGATACGCAGTATTTT. Its translation is CASSSLYPDTQYF. The rearrangement joins TRBV5-4 to TRBJ2-3; D not certain. The CDR3 has 13 amino acids. Looked up from germline, CDR1 is SGHNT and CDR2 is YYREEE (reference sequence). V lost 5 bases, J lost 6 bases, and 13 bases lay in between. The whole variable domain, filled in from reference TRBV5-4 and TRBJ2-3, reads ETGVTQSPTHLIKTRGQQVTLRCSSQSGHNTVSWYQQALGQGPQFIFQYYREEENGRGNFPPRFSGLQFPNYSSELNVNALELDDSALYLCASSSLYPDTQYFGPGTRLTVL.

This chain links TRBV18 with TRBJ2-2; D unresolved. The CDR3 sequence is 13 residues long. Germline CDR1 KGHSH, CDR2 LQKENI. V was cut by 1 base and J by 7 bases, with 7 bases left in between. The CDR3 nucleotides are TGTGCCAGCTCACCACGAGGTGGCGGGGAGCTGTTTTTT. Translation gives CASSPRGGGELFF.

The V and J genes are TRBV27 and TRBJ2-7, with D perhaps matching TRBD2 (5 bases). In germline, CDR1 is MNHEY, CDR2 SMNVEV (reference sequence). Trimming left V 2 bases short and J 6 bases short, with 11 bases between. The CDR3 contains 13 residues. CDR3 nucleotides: TGTGCCAGCAGTTTAACCCTTCGGGGCGAGCAGTACTTC. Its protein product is CASSLTLRGEQYF.

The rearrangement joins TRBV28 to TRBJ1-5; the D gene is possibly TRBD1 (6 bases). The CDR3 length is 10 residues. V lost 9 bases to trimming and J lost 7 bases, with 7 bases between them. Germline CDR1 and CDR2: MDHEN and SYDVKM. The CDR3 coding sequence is TGTGCCAGTGGACAGCAGCCCCAGCATTTT. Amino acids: CASGQQPQHF.

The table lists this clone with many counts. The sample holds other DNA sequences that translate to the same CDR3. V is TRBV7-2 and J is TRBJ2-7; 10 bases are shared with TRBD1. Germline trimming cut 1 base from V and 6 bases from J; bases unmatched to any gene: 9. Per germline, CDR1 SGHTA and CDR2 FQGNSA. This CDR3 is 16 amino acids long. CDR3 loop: CASSLVSGQGSFEQYF. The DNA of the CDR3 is TGTGCCAGCAGCTTAGTATCGGGACAGGGGAGTTTCGAGCAGTACTTC.

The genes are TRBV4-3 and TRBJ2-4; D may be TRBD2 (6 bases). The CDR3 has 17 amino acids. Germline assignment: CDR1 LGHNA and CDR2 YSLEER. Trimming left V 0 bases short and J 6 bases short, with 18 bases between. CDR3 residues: CASSQDLRRGKRNIQYF. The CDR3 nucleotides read TGCGCCAGCAGCCAAGATCTCCGGCGGGGCAAGAGAAACATTCAGTACTTC.

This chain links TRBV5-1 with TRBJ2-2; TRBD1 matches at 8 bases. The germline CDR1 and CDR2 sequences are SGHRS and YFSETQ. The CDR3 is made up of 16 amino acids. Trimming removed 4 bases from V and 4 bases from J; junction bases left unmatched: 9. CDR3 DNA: TGCGCCAGCAGCCAAGGACAGGGTGGTACCACCGGGGAGCTGTTTTTT. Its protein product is CASSQGQGGTTGELFF.

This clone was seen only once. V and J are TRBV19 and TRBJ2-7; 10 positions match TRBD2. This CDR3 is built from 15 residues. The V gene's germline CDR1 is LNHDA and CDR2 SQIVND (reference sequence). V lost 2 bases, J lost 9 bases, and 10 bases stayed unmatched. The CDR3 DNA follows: TGTGCCAGTAGTATAAGGCTAGCGGGAGCTGGCGTGCAGTACTTC. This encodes CASSIRLAGAGVQYF.

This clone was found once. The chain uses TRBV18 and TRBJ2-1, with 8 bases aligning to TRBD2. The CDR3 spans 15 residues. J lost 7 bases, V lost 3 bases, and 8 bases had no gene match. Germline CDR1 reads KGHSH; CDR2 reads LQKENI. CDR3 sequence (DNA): TGTGCCAGCTCACCGTCAGGACTAGCTAGAAATGAGCAGTTCTTC. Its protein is CASSPSGLARNEQFF.

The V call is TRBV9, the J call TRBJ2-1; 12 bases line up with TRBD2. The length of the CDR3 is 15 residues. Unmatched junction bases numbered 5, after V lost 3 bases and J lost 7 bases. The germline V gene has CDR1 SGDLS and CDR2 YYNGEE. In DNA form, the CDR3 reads TGTGCCAGCAGCGGGCTAGCGGGAGGGATTAATGAGCAGTTCTTC. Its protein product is CASSGLAGGINEQFF.

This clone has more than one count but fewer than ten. For the CDR3, the DNA is TGTGCCAGCAGTGAGGCTAGCGGGGCTTTCATAGCCAAAAACATTCAGTACTTC. Translating gives CASSEASGAFIAKNIQYF. This chain joins TRBV6-1 and TRBJ2-4; 9 bases fit TRBD2. After removal of 3 bases from V and 0 bases from J, the junction contained 9 bases not matched to a gene. Germline CDR1 MNHNS, CDR2 SASEGT. The CDR3 covers 18 residues.

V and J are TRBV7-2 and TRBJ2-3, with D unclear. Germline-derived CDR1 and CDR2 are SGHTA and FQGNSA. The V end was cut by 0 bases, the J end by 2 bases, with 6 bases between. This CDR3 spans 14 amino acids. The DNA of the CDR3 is TGTGCCAGCAGCTTAGCGCGTCTCACAGATACGCAGTATTTT. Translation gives CASSLARLTDTQYF.

The CDR3 region is CASRTVRSGFHTGELFF. CDR3 coding DNA: TGTGCCAGCAGGACGGTCAGAAGCGGGTTTCACACCGGGGAGCTGTTTTTT. The chain recombines TRBV7-3 with TRBJ2-2; perhaps TRBD2 as D (6 bases). The CDR3 runs 17 residues. CDR1 and CDR2 (germline): SGHTA, FQGTGA. V shed 6 bases and J shed 3 bases, with 20 bases lying between them.

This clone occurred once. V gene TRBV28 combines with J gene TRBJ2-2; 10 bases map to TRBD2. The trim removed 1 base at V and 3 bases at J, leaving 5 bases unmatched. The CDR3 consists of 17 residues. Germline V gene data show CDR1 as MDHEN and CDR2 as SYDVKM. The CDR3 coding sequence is TGTGCCAGCAGTTTATTTGCTAGCGGGAGCTACACCGGGGAGCTGTTTTTT. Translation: CASSLFASGSYTGELFF.

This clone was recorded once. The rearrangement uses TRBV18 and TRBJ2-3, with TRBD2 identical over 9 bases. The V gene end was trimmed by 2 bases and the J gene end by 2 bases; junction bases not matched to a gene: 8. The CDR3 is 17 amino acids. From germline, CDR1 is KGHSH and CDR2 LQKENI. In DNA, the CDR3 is TGTGCCAGCTCACCAATAGGTACTAGCGGGCCCACAGATACGCAGTATTTT. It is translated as CASSPIGTSGPTDTQYF.

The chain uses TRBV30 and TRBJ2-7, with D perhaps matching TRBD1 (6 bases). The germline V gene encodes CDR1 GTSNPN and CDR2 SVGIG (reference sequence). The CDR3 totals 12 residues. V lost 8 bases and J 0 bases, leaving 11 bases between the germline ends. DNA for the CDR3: TGTGCCCGAGGGGGTTTCTCCTACGAGCAGTACTTC. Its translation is CARGGFSYEQYF.

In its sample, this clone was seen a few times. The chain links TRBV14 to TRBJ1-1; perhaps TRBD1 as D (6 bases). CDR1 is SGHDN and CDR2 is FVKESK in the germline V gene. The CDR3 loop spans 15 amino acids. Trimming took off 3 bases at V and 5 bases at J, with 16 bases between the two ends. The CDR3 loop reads CASSQVAGVTTEAFF. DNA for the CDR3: TGTGCCAGCAGCCAGGTAGCAGGGGTAACTACTGAAGCTTTCTTT.

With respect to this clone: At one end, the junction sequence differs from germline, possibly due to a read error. CDR3 residues: CRTGQETQYF. The CDR3 DNA sequence: TGTAGGACAGGGCAGGAGACCCAGTACTTC. The genes are TRBV29-1 and TRBJ2-5; 8 bases match TRBD1. CDR1 SQVTM and CDR2 ANQGSEA come from the germline V gene. This CDR3 comprises 10 residues.

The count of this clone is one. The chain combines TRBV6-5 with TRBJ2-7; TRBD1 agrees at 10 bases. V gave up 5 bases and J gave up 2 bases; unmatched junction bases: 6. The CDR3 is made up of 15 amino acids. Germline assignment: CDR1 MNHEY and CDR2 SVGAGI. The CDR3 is CASSRGGQGAYEQYF. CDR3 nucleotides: TGTGCCAGCAGTCGAGGAGGACAGGGGGCCTACGAGCAGTACTTC.

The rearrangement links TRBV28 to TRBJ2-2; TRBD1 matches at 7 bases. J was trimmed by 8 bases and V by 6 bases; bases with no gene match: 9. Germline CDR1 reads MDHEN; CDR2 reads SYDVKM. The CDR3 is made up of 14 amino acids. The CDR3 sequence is CASSLYRQGGELFF. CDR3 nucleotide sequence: TGTGCCAGCAGCCTTTATCGACAGGGAGGGGAGCTGTTTTTT.

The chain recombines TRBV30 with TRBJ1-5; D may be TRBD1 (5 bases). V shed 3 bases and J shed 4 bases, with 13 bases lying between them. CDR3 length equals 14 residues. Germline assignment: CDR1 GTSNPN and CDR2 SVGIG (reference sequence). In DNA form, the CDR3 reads TGTGCCTGGAGCTTGGGGGGGTGGAATCAGCCCCAGCATTTT. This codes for CAWSLGGWNQPQHF.

CDR3 nucleotides: TGTGCCAGCAGCTCCCCGACTAGCGGGGGTAGATACAATGAGCAGTTCTTC. Residues: CASSSPTSGGRYNEQFF. The V and J genes are TRBV7-9 and TRBJ2-1; 12 bases align to TRBD2. V was clipped by 4 bases and J by 4 bases; unmatched bases: 8. Germline-derived CDR1 and CDR2 are SEHNR and FQNEAQ (reference sequence). This CDR3 contains 17 residues.

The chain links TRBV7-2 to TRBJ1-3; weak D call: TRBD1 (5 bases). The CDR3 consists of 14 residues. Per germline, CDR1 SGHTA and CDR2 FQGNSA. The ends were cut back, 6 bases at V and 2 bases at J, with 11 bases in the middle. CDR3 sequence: CASRSGTAGNTIYF. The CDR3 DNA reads TGTGCCAGCAGATCGGGGACTGCTGGAAACACCATATATTTT.

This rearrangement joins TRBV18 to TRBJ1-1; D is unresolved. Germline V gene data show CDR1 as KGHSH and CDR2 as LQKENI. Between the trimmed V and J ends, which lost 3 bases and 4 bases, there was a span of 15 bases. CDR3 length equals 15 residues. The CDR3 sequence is CASSPGRVQSTEAFF. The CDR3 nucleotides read TGTGCCAGCTCACCCGGTCGGGTGCAGAGCACTGAAGCTTTCTTT.

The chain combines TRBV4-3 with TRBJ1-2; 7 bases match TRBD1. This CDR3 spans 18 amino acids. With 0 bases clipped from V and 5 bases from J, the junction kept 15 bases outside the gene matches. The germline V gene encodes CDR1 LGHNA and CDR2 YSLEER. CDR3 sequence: CASSQELGQGVIGYGYTF. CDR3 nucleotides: TGCGCCAGCAGCCAAGAACTGGGCCAGGGGGTAATCGGATATGGCTACACCTTC.

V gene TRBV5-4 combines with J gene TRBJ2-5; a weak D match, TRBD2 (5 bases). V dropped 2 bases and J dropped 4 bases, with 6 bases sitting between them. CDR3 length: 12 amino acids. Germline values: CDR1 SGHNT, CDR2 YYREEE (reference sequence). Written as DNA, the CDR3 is TGTGCCAGCAGCTTCGGGGTAGAGACCCAGTACTTC. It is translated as CASSFGVETQYF. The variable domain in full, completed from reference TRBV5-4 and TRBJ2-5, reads ETGVTQSPTHLIKTRGQQVTLRCSSQSGHNTVSWYQQALGQGPQFIFQYYREEENGRGNFPPRFSGLQFPNYSSELNVNALELDDSALYLCASSFGVETQYFGPGTRLLVL.

This chain's CDR3 is CASSFGLAGGGNEQFF. The CDR3 bases are TGCGCCAGCAGCTTCGGGCTAGCGGGAGGAGGGAATGAGCAGTTCTTC. J is TRBJ2-1 and V is TRBV5-1; 11 positions match TRBD2. This CDR3 region has 16 residues. Germline CDR1 reads SGHRS; CDR2 reads YFSETQ. V lost 2 bases and J lost 7; bases outside the gene matches: 8.

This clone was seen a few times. The CDR3 nucleotides are TGTGCCAGCAGAAACAGGGGGGTTGCCAATCAGCCCCAGCATTTT. Translation: CASRNRGVANQPQHF. V and J are TRBV28 and TRBJ1-5, with 8 bases identical to TRBD1. Germline trimming cut 6 bases from V and 3 bases from J; bases unmatched to any gene: 7. Germline values: CDR1 MDHEN, CDR2 SYDVKM. This CDR3 is 15 amino acids long.

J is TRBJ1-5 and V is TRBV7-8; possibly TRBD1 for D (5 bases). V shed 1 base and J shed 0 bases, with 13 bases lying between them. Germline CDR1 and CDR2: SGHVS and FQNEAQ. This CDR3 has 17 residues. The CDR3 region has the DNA TGTGCCAGCAGCTTAGGTGTTGGGGGGTATAGCAATCAGCCCCAGCATTTT. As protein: CASSLGVGGYSNQPQHF.